This TCR beta chain was found in a study of monozygotic twins with inflammatory bowel disease. The CDR3 extends over 14 amino acids. CDR1 is SGHTA and CDR2 is FQGNSA in the germline V gene. Reanalyzing the 5' RACE reads, TCRdb keeps one entry per CDR3 protein, without DNA. The sample table sets out roughly 300,000 distinct CDR3 sequences. Sequenced input: blood. The chain employs TRBV7-2 and TRBJ1-1; no DNA is available, so the TRBD1 call from TCRdb remains unchecked. The receptor was derived from a human donor with ulcerative colitis or Crohn's disease, or a healthy co-twin of an affected twin (not recorded which). CDR3 region: CASRLDRAATEAFF.